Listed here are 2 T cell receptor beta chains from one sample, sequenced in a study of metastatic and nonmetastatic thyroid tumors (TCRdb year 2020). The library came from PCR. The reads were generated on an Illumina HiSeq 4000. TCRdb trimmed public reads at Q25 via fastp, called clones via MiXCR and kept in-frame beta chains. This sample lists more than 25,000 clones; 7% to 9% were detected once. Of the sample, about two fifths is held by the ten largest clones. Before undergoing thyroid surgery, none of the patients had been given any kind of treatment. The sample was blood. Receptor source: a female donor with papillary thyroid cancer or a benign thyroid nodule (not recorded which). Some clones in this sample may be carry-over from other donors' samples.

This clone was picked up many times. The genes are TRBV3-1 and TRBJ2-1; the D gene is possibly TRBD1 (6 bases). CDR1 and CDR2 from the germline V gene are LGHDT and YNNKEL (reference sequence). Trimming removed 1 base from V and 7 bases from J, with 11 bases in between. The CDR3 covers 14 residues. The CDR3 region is CASSQGTGMNEQFF. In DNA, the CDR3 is TGTGCCAGCAGCCAAGGTACAGGGATGAATGAGCAGTTCTTC.

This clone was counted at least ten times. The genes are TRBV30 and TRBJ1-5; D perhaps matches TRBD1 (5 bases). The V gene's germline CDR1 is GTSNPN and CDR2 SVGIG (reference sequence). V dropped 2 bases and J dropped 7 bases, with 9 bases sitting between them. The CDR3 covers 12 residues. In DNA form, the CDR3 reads TGTGCCTGGAGTCCGGGGCGGCAGCCCCAGCATTTT. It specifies CAWSPGRQPQHF. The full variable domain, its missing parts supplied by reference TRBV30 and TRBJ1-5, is SQTIHQWPATLVQPVGSPLSLECTVEGTSNPNLYWYRQAAGRGLQLLFYSVGIGQISSEVPQNLSASRPQDRQFILSSKKLLLSDSGFYLCAWSPGRQPQHFGDGTRLSIL.